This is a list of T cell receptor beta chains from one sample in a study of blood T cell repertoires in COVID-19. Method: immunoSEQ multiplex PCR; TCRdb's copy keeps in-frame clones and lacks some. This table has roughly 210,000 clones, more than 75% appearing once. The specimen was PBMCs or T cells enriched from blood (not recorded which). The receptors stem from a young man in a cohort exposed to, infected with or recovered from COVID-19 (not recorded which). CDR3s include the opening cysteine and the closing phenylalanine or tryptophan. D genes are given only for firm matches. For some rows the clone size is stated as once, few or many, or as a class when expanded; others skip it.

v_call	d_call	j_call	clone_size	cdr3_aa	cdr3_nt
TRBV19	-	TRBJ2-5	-	CASTLIWGRGETQYF	TGTGCCAGTACTTTGATATGGGGAAGGGGAGAGACCCAGTACTTC
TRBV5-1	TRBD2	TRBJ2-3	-	CASTARETDTQYF	TGCGCCAGCACGGCGCGGGAGACAGATACGCAGTATTTT
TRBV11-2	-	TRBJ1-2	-	CASSSLSGGVSEGYTF	TGTGCCAGCAGCTCGCTGAGTGGGGGGGTGTCAGAGGGCTACACCTTC
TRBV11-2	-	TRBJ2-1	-	CASRLDRYNEQFF	TGTGCCAGCAGACTCGACAGGTACAATGAGCAGTTCTTC
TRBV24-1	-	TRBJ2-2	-	CATSDLGRGTGELFF	TGTGCCACCAGTGATTTGGGCAGGGGCACCGGGGAGCTGTTTTTT
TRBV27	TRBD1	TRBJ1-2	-	CASSSDLGDRGGYTF	TGTGCCAGCAGTTCGGACCTCGGGGACAGGGGAGGCTACACCTTC
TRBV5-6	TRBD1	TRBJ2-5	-	CASSPVGQGETQYF	TGTGCCAGCAGCCCGGTCGGACAGGGGGAGACCCAGTACTTC
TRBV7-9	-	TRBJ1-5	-	CASSTGNNQPQHF	TGTGCCAGCAGTACAGGTAACAATCAGCCCCAGCATTTT
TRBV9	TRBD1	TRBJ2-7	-	CASSPGDSYEQYF	TGTGCCAGCAGCCCCGGGGACAGCTACGAGCAGTACTTC
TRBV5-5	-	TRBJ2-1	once	CASSFLSRDSAAHYNEQFF	TGTGCCAGCAGCTTTTTGAGTAGGGACTCTGCGGCCCACTACAATGAGCAGTTCTTC
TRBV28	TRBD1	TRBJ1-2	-	CASSPGDRFYGYTF	TGTGCCAGCAGTCCCGGGGACAGATTCTATGGCTACACCTTC
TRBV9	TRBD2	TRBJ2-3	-	CASSVVPSGSGRDTQYF	TGTGCCAGCAGCGTAGTCCCTAGCGGGAGCGGGCGGGATACGCAGTATTTT
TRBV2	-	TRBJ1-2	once	CASSSGSLSGYTF	TGTGCCAGCAGCTCCGGGTCCCTTTCTGGCTACACCTTC
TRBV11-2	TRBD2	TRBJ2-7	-	CASSATSGPTYEQYF	TGTGCCAGCAGCGCAACTAGCGGGCCCACCTACGAGCAGTACTTC
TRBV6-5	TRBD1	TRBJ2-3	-	CASTQGAATDTQYF	TGTGCCAGCACCCAGGGGGCAGCCACAGATACGCAGTATTTT
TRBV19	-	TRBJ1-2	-	CASSIIGYGYTF	TGTGCCAGTAGTATCATCGGTTATGGCTACACCTTC
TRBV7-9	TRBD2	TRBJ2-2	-	CASSPGLADVWWELFF	TGTGCCAGCAGCCCGGGACTAGCGGACGTTTGGTGGGAGCTGTTTTTT
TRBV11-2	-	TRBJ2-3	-	CASSLAGSYTQYF	TGTGCCAGCAGCTTAGCCGGGTCCTATACGCAGTATTTT
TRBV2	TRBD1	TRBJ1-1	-	CASSLTGTDAEAFF	TGTGCCAGCAGCTTGACAGGGACAGATGCTGAAGCTTTCTTT
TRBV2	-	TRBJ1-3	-	CASSEARGSGNTIYF	TGTGCCAGCAGTGAAGCCCGGGGCTCTGGAAACACCATATATTTT
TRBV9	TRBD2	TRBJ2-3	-	CASSRREGRNTDTQYF	TGTGCCAGCAGCCGGCGGGAGGGCCGTAACACAGATACGCAGTATTTT
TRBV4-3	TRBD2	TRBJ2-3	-	CASSQYVPGLAGSTDTQYF	TGCGCCAGCAGCCAATACGTCCCGGGACTAGCGGGATCCACAGATACGCAGTATTTT
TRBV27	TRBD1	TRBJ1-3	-	CASRAGDSSGNTIYF	TGTGCCAGCAGGGCCGGGGACAGCTCTGGAAACACCATATATTTT
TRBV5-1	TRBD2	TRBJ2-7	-	CASSSGLAGPYEQYF	TGCGCCAGCAGCTCGGGACTAGCGGGACCTTACGAGCAGTACTTC
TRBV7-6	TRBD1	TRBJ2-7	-	CASSPTGTGEYEQYF	TGTGCCAGCAGCCCAACCGGGACAGGGGAGTACGAGCAGTACTTC
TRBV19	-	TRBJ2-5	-	CASSMGSGYQETQYF	TGTGCCAGTAGTATGGGTAGCGGTTATCAAGAGACCCAGTACTTC
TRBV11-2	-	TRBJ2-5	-	CASKETQYF	TGTGCCAGTAAAGAGACCCAGTACTTC
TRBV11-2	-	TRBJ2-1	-	CASSSPPLEPDPNNEQFF	TGTGCCAGCAGCTCACCCCCTCTAGAACCCGACCCCAACAATGAGCAGTTCTTC
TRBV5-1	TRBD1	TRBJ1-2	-	CASAGGTSNYGYTF	TGCGCCAGCGCAGGGGGCACTTCTAACTATGGCTACACCTTC
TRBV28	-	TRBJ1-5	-	CASRGSYSNQPQHF	TGTGCCAGCCGGGGGTCTTATAGCAATCAGCCCCAGCATTTT
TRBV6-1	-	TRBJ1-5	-	CASSEPVSAGLVPQHF	TGTGCCAGCAGTGAACCTGTTTCGGCGGGCCTAGTGCCCCAGCATTTT
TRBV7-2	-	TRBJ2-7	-	CASIAKPRGATSYEQYF	TGTGCCAGCATCGCGAAACCCCGGGGAGCCACTTCCTACGAGCAGTACTTC
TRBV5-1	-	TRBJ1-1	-	CASSLQALNTEAFF	TGCGCCAGCAGCTTGCAGGCCCTGAACACTGAAGCTTTCTTT
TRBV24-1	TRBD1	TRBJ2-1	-	CAIGDRDSHNEQFF	TGTGCCATAGGGGACCGGGACAGCCACAATGAGCAGTTCTTC
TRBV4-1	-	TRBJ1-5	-	CASSQAGVGDQPQHF	TGCGCCAGCAGCCAAGCGGGGGTGGGGGATCAGCCCCAGCATTTT
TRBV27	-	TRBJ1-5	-	CASSLKQSSRYSNQPQHF	TGTGCCAGCAGTTTAAAACAGTCCTCTCGATATAGCAATCAGCCCCAGCATTTT
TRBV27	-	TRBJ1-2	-	CASSLRWHTRRSYRYGYTF	TGTGCCAGCAGTTTACGGTGGCACACTAGACGGAGTTATAGGTATGGCTACACCTTC
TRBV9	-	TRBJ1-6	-	CASSSGQGSPLHF	TGTGCCAGCAGCTCGGGACAAGGGTCACCCCTCCACTTT
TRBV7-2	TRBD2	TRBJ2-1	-	CASSFPGLAGPSYNEQFF	TGTGCCAGCAGCTTTCCGGGACTAGCGGGACCTTCCTACAATGAGCAGTTCTTC
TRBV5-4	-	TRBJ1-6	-	CASSGGPGSDSPLHF	TGTGCCAGCAGCGGTGGCCCGGGATCTGATTCACCCCTCCACTTT
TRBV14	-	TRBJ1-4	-	CASSPSWRRRGEKLFF	TGTGCCAGCAGCCCAAGTTGGAGGAGAAGAGGCGAAAAACTGTTTTTT
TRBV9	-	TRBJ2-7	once	CASSSPPGEQYF	TGTGCCAGCAGCTCACCGCCGGGGGAGCAGTACTTC
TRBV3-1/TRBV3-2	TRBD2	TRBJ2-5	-	CASSQVGTRNYF	TGTGCCAGCAGCCAAGTCGGGACTAGAAATTACTTC
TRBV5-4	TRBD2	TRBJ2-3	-	CASSLIGRATDTQYF	TGTGCCAGCAGCTTGATCGGGAGGGCGACAGATACGCAGTATTTT
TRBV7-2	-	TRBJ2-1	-	CASSFPGLYNEQFF	TGTGCCAGCAGCTTTCCCGGGTTGTACAATGAGCAGTTCTTC
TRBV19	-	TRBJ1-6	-	CASSTLDRNNSPLHF	TGTGCCAGTAGTACCTTGGACAGAAATAATTCACCCCTCCACTTT